This is a list of T cell receptor beta chains from one sample in a study of PD-1 blockade in classical Hodgkin lymphoma. Sequencing used immunoSEQ multiplex PCR; TCRdb keeps in-frame clones, though not all of them. The sample records some 100,000 clones, 85% to 90% being singletons. This sample comprised peripheral blood mononuclear cells (PBMCs), obtained before the second cycle of nivolumab. These receptors came from a human donor with classical Hodgkin lymphoma. CDR3s include the opening cysteine and the closing phenylalanine or tryptophan. The D gene is left open where the match is weak. The listing skips clone size in some rows; elsewhere it reads once, few, many or a size class.

V gene: TRBV6-5; clone size: .; D gene: .; J gene: TRBJ1-3; CDR3 DNA: TGTGCCAGCAGTTACTCGGTCGGCTCTGGAAACACCATATATTTT; CDR3 protein: CASSYSVGSGNTIYF
V gene: TRBV4-1; clone size: once; D gene: TRBD1; J gene: TRBJ2-7; CDR3 DNA: TGCGCCAGCAGCCAAGACCCGGACAGGGAGCAGTACTTC; CDR3 protein: CASSQDPDREQYF
V gene: TRBV5-4; clone size: .; D gene: TRBD2; J gene: TRBJ2-7; CDR3 DNA: TGTGCCAGCAGCTTGGTTCCGCTAGCGGATTGGTCCTACGAGCAGTACTTC; CDR3 protein: CASSLVPLADWSYEQYF
V gene: TRBV29-1; clone size: .; D gene: .; J gene: TRBJ2-7; CDR3 DNA: TGCAGCGTTGAAGTTTGGGGGAAAAGCTCCTACGAGCAGTACTTC; CDR3 protein: CSVEVWGKSSYEQYF
V gene: TRBV5-5; clone size: .; D gene: TRBD1; J gene: TRBJ2-7; CDR3 DNA: TGTGCCAGCAGCCCTACCGACAGGGATTACGAGCAGTACTTC; CDR3 protein: CASSPTDRDYEQYF
V gene: TRBV30; clone size: .; D gene: .; J gene: TRBJ2-7; CDR3 DNA: TGTGCCTGGAGGGGAGACAGGAACTACGAGCAGTACTTC; CDR3 protein: CAWRGDRNYEQYF
V gene: TRBV6-5; clone size: few; D gene: .; J gene: TRBJ1-5; CDR3 DNA: TGTGCCAGCAGTTACTCGACGTTATCGCCCCAGCATTTT; CDR3 protein: CASSYSTLSPQHF
V gene: TRBV5-5; clone size: .; D gene: .; J gene: TRBJ1-4; CDR3 DNA: TGTGCCAGCAGCTTAGGGACAATTAGTGAAAAACTGTTTTTT; CDR3 protein: CASSLGTISEKLFF
V gene: TRBV5-1; clone size: .; D gene: .; J gene: TRBJ2-3; CDR3 DNA: TGCGCCAGCTCCCACACAGATACGCAGTATTTT; CDR3 protein: CASSHTDTQYF
V gene: TRBV19; clone size: .; D gene: .; J gene: TRBJ2-5; CDR3 DNA: TGTGCCAGTAGTTTCCGGGAGACCCAGTACTTC; CDR3 protein: CASSFRETQYF
V gene: TRBV7-9; clone size: .; D gene: TRBD1; J gene: TRBJ1-2; CDR3 DNA: TGTGCCAGCAGCTCGACAGGGGCCACCTATGGCTACACCTTC; CDR3 protein: CASSSTGATYGYTF
V gene: TRBV11-2; clone size: .; D gene: TRBD1; J gene: TRBJ2-4; CDR3 DNA: TGTGCCAGCAGCTTAGTCTCAGGGGGCTTGGACATTCAGTACTTC; CDR3 protein: CASSLVSGGLDIQYF
V gene: TRBV6-6; clone size: .; D gene: .; J gene: TRBJ2-3; CDR3 DNA: TGTGCCAGCCGGACTCCTAGCACAGATACGCAGTATTTT; CDR3 protein: CASRTPSTDTQYF
V gene: TRBV12-5; clone size: .; D gene: .; J gene: TRBJ2-3; CDR3 DNA: TGTGCTAGTGGTTTGGTCCCATTACCGGGGACCACAGATACGCAGTATTTT; CDR3 protein: CASGLVPLPGTTDTQYF
V gene: TRBV30; clone size: few; D gene: .; J gene: TRBJ1-1; CDR3 DNA: TGTGCCTGGAGTCAGGGCCGCGCTTTCTTT; CDR3 protein: CAWSQGRAFF
V gene: TRBV29-1; clone size: .; D gene: .; J gene: TRBJ1-1; CDR3 DNA: TGCAGCGTTGCTACACAGGTGACAAACACTGAAGCTTTCTTT; CDR3 protein: CSVATQVTNTEAFF
V gene: TRBV19; clone size: .; D gene: TRBD1; J gene: TRBJ1-2; CDR3 DNA: TGTGCCAGTAGTACCGACAGGGGGACCGTTGGCTACACCTTC; CDR3 protein: CASSTDRGTVGYTF
V gene: TRBV9; clone size: .; D gene: TRBD1; J gene: TRBJ2-5; CDR3 DNA: TGTGCCAGCAGCGCGAGACAGGGTTTTTTCCAAGAGACCCAGTACTTC; CDR3 protein: CASSARQGFFQETQYF
V gene: TRBV4-3; clone size: .; D gene: TRBD2; J gene: TRBJ2-3; CDR3 DNA: TGCGCCAGCAGCCAAGTGCAGCGGGGGGTCGAATATACGCAGTATTTT; CDR3 protein: CASSQVQRGVEYTQYF
V gene: TRBV11-2; clone size: few; D gene: TRBD1; J gene: TRBJ2-3; CDR3 DNA: TGTGCCAGCAGCCCCCGGACAGGTAGCACAGATACGCAGTATTTT; CDR3 protein: CASSPRTGSTDTQYF
V gene: TRBV25-1; clone size: .; D gene: .; J gene: TRBJ1-6; CDR3 DNA: TGTGCCAGCAGTGAATCAGGGGCCGGGATTTCACCCCTCCACTTT; CDR3 protein: CASSESGAGISPLHF
V gene: TRBV27; clone size: .; D gene: .; J gene: TRBJ1-6; CDR3 DNA: TGTGCCAGCAGTTTATATTTTGGTGCCCTCCACTTT; CDR3 protein: CASSLYFGALHF
V gene: TRBV6-6; clone size: .; D gene: .; J gene: TRBJ2-3; CDR3 DNA: TGTGCCAGCAGTTACGGTTGGGCCACCGCAGATACGCAGTATTTT; CDR3 protein: CASSYGWATADTQYF
V gene: TRBV18; clone size: few; D gene: .; J gene: TRBJ1-2; CDR3 DNA: TGTGCCAGCTCACCTCGAAGGGACGGACTCGGCTATGGCTACACCTTC; CDR3 protein: CASSPRRDGLGYGYTF
V gene: TRBV19; clone size: .; D gene: TRBD1; J gene: TRBJ2-7; CDR3 DNA: TGTGCCAGTAGTCTAACCGGGACAGGGGGCAACGAGCAGTACTTC; CDR3 protein: CASSLTGTGGNEQYF
V gene: TRBV2; clone size: .; D gene: .; J gene: TRBJ1-6; CDR3 DNA: TGTGCCAGCAGTGGTGAGGGAAGAAGCCTTTCACCCCTCCACTTT; CDR3 protein: CASSGEGRSLSPLHF
V gene: TRBV18; clone size: .; D gene: .; J gene: TRBJ2-1; CDR3 DNA: TGTGCCAGCTCACCTTCGGCCTACAATGAGCAGTTCTTC; CDR3 protein: CASSPSAYNEQFF
V gene: TRBV28; clone size: .; D gene: .; J gene: TRBJ1-2; CDR3 DNA: TGTGCCAGCAGTCCTCCACGCTATGGCTACACCTTC; CDR3 protein: CASSPPRYGYTF
V gene: TRBV7-9; clone size: .; D gene: .; J gene: TRBJ2-1; CDR3 DNA: TGTGCCAGCAGCTTAGGACAAAACGGTGAGCAGTTCTTC; CDR3 protein: CASSLGQNGEQFF
V gene: TRBV7-9; clone size: .; D gene: .; J gene: TRBJ2-7; CDR3 DNA: TGTGCCAGCAGCTTTCTTGGGGCCTCCTACGAGCAGTACTTC; CDR3 protein: CASSFLGASYEQYF
V gene: TRBV5-4; clone size: .; D gene: TRBD2; J gene: TRBJ2-3; CDR3 DNA: TGTGCCAGCAGACGGACTAGCGGGGGGGATGGAGATACGCAGTATTTT; CDR3 protein: CASRRTSGGDGDTQYF
V gene: TRBV15; clone size: once; D gene: .; J gene: TRBJ2-1; CDR3 DNA: TGTGCCACCAGCAGAGTGGGTGGACGGGGAGCCTACAATGAGCAGTTCTTC; CDR3 protein: CATSRVGGRGAYNEQFF
V gene: TRBV9; clone size: .; D gene: TRBD1; J gene: TRBJ2-3; CDR3 DNA: TGTGCCAGCAGCCTTACAGGGGGCGCAAGCACAGATACGCAGTATTTT; CDR3 protein: CASSLTGGASTDTQYF
V gene: TRBV6-5; clone size: .; D gene: .; J gene: TRBJ1-6; CDR3 DNA: TGTGCCAGCAGCCGGGCCCCCGCCGTGAATTCACCCCTCCACTTT; CDR3 protein: CASSRAPAVNSPLHF
V gene: TRBV5-5; clone size: .; D gene: TRBD1; J gene: TRBJ1-5; CDR3 DNA: TGTGCCAGCAGCCCTGGACAGGACAGAAATCAGCCCCAGCATTTT; CDR3 protein: CASSPGQDRNQPQHF
V gene: TRBV7-2; clone size: .; D gene: .; J gene: TRBJ1-1; CDR3 DNA: TGTGCCAGCAGCTTAAGACAGATTGAAGCTTTCTTT; CDR3 protein: CASSLRQIEAFF
V gene: TRBV9; clone size: .; D gene: .; J gene: TRBJ2-7; CDR3 DNA: TGTGCCAGCAGCGTAGCTTCCGGGACCGGCTACGAGCAGTACTTC; CDR3 protein: CASSVASGTGYEQYF
V gene: TRBV7-2; clone size: once; D gene: TRBD2; J gene: TRBJ2-3; CDR3 DNA: TGTGCCAGCAGCTGGCCTAGCGGGGGAGGTACGCAGTATTTT; CDR3 protein: CASSWPSGGGTQYF
V gene: TRBV30; clone size: .; D gene: .; J gene: TRBJ1-2; CDR3 DNA: TGTGCCTGGGACATTAAAGGGGGCTACACCTTC; CDR3 protein: CAWDIKGGYTF
V gene: TRBV7-2; clone size: .; D gene: .; J gene: TRBJ1-3; CDR3 DNA: TGTGCCAGCAGCTTAGGGCAGACGGGAAACACCATATATTTT; CDR3 protein: CASSLGQTGNTIYF
V gene: TRBV2; clone size: .; D gene: TRBD1; J gene: TRBJ2-7; CDR3 DNA: TGTGCCAGCACCCGAGGGACAGGGCCCGCGACTCGCGAGCAGTACTTC; CDR3 protein: CASTRGTGPATREQYF
V gene: TRBV7-2; clone size: .; D gene: .; J gene: TRBJ2-5; CDR3 DNA: TGTGCCAGCAGACGATTCAGCGAGGGGATGGGAGAGACCCAGTACTTC; CDR3 protein: CASRRFSEGMGETQYF
V gene: TRBV5-8; clone size: .; D gene: .; J gene: TRBJ1-2; CDR3 DNA: TGTGCCAGCAGCTTCGGGGGAAACTATGGCTACACCTTC; CDR3 protein: CASSFGGNYGYTF
V gene: TRBV7-2; clone size: .; D gene: TRBD1; J gene: TRBJ1-3; CDR3 DNA: TGTGCCAGCAGCTTCGGACAGGCGAACTCTGGAAACACCATATATTTT; CDR3 protein: CASSFGQANSGNTIYF
V gene: TRBV19; clone size: .; D gene: TRBD1; J gene: TRBJ2-7; CDR3 DNA: TGTGCCACGAGGACAGGACACTACGAGCAGTACTTC; CDR3 protein: CATRTGHYEQYF
V gene: TRBV11-2; clone size: once; D gene: .; J gene: TRBJ2-7; CDR3 DNA: TGTGCCAGCAGCTTAGGTCCGGGGGTCGAGCAGTACTTC; CDR3 protein: CASSLGPGVEQYF
V gene: TRBV7-8; clone size: .; D gene: .; J gene: TRBJ1-2; CDR3 DNA: TGTGCCAGCAGCTTAAGAATTTTGGGCCCCGGGGGCGGCTACACCTTC; CDR3 protein: CASSLRILGPGGGYTF
V gene: TRBV30; clone size: .; D gene: .; J gene: TRBJ1-5; CDR3 DNA: TGTGCCTGGCACCCGGGCGGCAACAATCAGCCCCAGCATTTT; CDR3 protein: CAWHPGGNNQPQHF
V gene: TRBV7-9; clone size: .; D gene: .; J gene: TRBJ1-5; CDR3 DNA: TGTGCCAGCAGCTTAGAGGTGGATCAGCCCCAGCATTTT; CDR3 protein: CASSLEVDQPQHF